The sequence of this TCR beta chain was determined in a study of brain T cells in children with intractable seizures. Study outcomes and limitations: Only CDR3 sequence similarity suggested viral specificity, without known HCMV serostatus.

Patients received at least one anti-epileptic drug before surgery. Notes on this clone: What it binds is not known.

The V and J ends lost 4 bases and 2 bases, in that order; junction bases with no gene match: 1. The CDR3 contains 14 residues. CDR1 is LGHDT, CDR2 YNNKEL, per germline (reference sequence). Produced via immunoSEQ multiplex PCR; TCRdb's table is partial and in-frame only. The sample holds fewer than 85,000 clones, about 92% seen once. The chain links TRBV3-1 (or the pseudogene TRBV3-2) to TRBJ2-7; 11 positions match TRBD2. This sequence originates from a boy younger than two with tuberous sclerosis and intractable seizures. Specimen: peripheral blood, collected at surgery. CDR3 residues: CASSRSGRAYEQYF. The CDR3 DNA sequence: TGTGCCAGCAGCCGTAGCGGGAGGGCCTACGAGCAGTACTTC.